Below are 5 T cell receptor beta chains sequenced from a single sample in a study of T cell repertoires in cytomegalovirus infection. TCRdb reanalysed the reads using MiXCR and keeps one entry per CDR3 protein. The sample holds 700,000 to 950,000 distinct CDR3 sequences, around a third seen once. No antigen is known for these receptors. Sequenced here: cultured CD8+ T cells from PBMCs, sampled from culture after CMV antigen stimulation. These receptors were collected from a human donor in good health (CMV status not recorded). Some clones in this sample may be carry-over from other donors' samples.

In this sample, this clonotype turned up a few times. The V and J genes are TRBV7-6 and TRBJ2-5; D is uncertain. Germline CDR1 is SGHVS and CDR2 is FNYEAQ. This CDR3 contains 12 residues. Trimming shortened V by 5 bases and J by 4 bases, and 8 bases separated the two germline ends. CDR3 sequence reads: CASSPPPETQYF. Here the CDR3 DNA reads TGTGCCAGCAGCCCGCCTCCAGAGACCCAGTACTTC.

This clonotype was detected a few times. V usage is TRBV7-6 and J usage is TRBJ2-1; TRBD2 matches 15 bases. The CDR3 covers 15 residues. With V trimmed by 5 bases and J by 9 bases, 5 bases remained unmatched. The germline V gene has CDR1 SGHVS and CDR2 FNYEAQ. The CDR3 nucleotides are TGTGCCAGCAGCAGGACTAGCGGGGGGGCAGGTGAGCAGTTCTTC. Translated, it gives CASSRTSGGAGEQFF.

V and J are TRBV19 and TRBJ1-5; D is uncertain. Germline loops: CDR1 LNHDA, CDR2 SQIVND (reference sequence). This CDR3 has 18 amino acids. V lost 5 bases to trimming and J lost 3 bases, with 23 bases between them. This CDR3 is CASSPPPGMEYANQPQHF. CDR3 DNA: TGTGCCAGTAGTCCCCCCCCCGGGATGGAATATGCCAATCAGCCCCAGCATTTT.

This clonotype was seen ten or more times. The V gene is TRBV7-8, the J gene TRBJ1-4; TRBD1 might be the D (5 bases). Trimming stripped 1 base from V and 10 bases from J, with 10 bases between. Per the germline V gene, CDR1 is SGHVS and CDR2 is FQNEAQ. This CDR3 comprises 13 residues. CDR3 DNA: TGTGCCAGCAGCTTAGGGGGGGGTGTAAAACTGTTTTTT. The encoded protein is CASSLGGGVKLFF.

This clonotype has only a few counts. The gene calls are TRBV11-1 and TRBJ2-1; a weak D match, TRBD1 (6 bases). The CDR3 consists of 15 residues. CDR1 and CDR2 from the germline V gene are SGHAT and FQDESV (reference sequence). V lost 6 bases and J 0 bases, leaving 12 bases between the germline ends. This CDR3 reads CASSRGGFSYNEQFF. CDR3 in DNA: TGTGCCAGCAGTCGAGGGGGTTTCTCCTACAATGAGCAGTTCTTC.